Sequencing of this TCR beta chain was carried out in a study of blood T cell repertoires in COVID-19. Whole-study context: The United States, Italy and Spain were the sources of the acute and convalescent COVID-19 samples. The cDNA or gDNA used as material had been derived from T cells, B-cell-depleted T cells, or PBMCs.

Trimming removed 3 bases from V and 5 bases from J, with 16 bases in between. Germline CDR1 and CDR2: DFQATT and SNEGSKA (reference sequence). The CDR3 length is 14 residues. As originally analysed: Amplification of reference gene primers was used by the study to estimate nucleated cell counts. Only in-frame clones appear in the TCRdb table, and some are missing; sequencing was by immunoSEQ multiplex PCR. The D gene and trimming were derived from the DNA, and the V and J assignments and clone size from that table. The sample lists more than 200,000 clones; more than 70% were seen once. Material: peripheral blood. The chain is built from TRBV20-1 and TRBJ2-5; weak D call: TRBD2 (5 bases). The source is a man aged 40-49 years with active or convalescent COVID-19. The CDR3 sequence: CSASSDAGMETQYF. The CDR3 DNA follows: TGCAGTGCTAGTTCCGATGCGGGTATGGAGACCCAGTACTTC.